Listed below are T cell receptor beta chains from one sample, sequenced in a study of blood T cell repertoires in COVID-19. The table came from immunoSEQ multiplex PCR; TCRdb's copy has only in-frame clones and leaves some out. Of 250,000 to 400,000 clones listed, approximately 88% are singletons. The sample taken for sequencing was peripheral blood. The source of these receptors is a woman in her twenties or thirties with COVID-19, enrolled during active disease. Both conserved end residues are part of each CDR3. D genes are given only for firm matches. Expanded clones get a size class; other rows say once, few or many, or leave the size out.

TRBV28	once	TRBJ1-1	-	TGTGCCAGCAGTATAGTACAGACTGAAGCTTTCTTT	CASSIVQTEAFF
TRBV28	once	TRBJ1-1	TRBD1	TGTGCCAGCAGTTTAGGGACAGACACTGAAGCTTTCTTT	CASSLGTDTEAFF
TRBV5-1	-	TRBJ2-5	TRBD1	TGCGCCAGCAGCTTAGACAGGGACGAGACCCAGTACTTC	CASSLDRDETQYF
TRBV5-1	-	TRBJ2-5	TRBD1	TGCGCCAGCAGCCTCCGGGACAGGCAAGAGACCCAGTACTTC	CASSLRDRQETQYF
TRBV6-5	-	TRBJ1-4	-	TGTGCCAGCAGTTACATCCTTCTTAATGAAAAACTGTTTTTT	CASSYILLNEKLFF
TRBV5-1	-	TRBJ1-4	-	TGCGCCAGCAGCTTGTGGGGGGGCCAAAATGAAAAACTGTTTTTT	CASSLWGGQNEKLFF
TRBV7-9	-	TRBJ1-6	-	TGTGCCAGCAGCTTAGACAGATCGGTAAATTCACCCCTCCACTTT	CASSLDRSVNSPLHF
TRBV28	-	TRBJ2-2	TRBD2	TGTGCCAGCAGAGAAGCGGGGGGGCGATATAGCGGGGAGCTGTTTTTT	CASREAGGRYSGELFF
TRBV24-1	-	TRBJ2-7	TRBD1	TGTGCCACCAGTGACCCCCGGACAGGGGGAGGCTACGAGCAGTACTTC	CATSDPRTGGGYEQYF
TRBV9	-	TRBJ2-5	-	TGTGCCAGCAGCGTAGATAGCGGAGCGGCGGAGACCCAGTACTTC	CASSVDSGAAETQYF
TRBV2	few	TRBJ1-1	-	TGTGCCAGCAGTGATACGTGGGGCAGGGACACTGAAGCTTTCTTT	CASSDTWGRDTEAFF
TRBV11-3	-	TRBJ1-1	-	TGTGCCAGCAGCTTACGGGAGACTGAAGCTTTCTTT	CASSLRETEAFF
TRBV25-1	-	TRBJ2-1	TRBD1	TGTGCCAGCAGGCACTTCGGACAGGGCGGCGAGCAGTTCTTC	CASRHFGQGGEQFF
TRBV4-3	-	TRBJ2-3	-	TGCGCCAGCAGCCAAGATCCTTACACAGATACGCAGTATTTT	CASSQDPYTDTQYF
TRBV3-1/TRBV3-2	-	TRBJ2-1	-	TGTGCCAGCAGCCAAGATCGTATCAATAGCGTAGGAAATGAGCAGTTCTTC	CASSQDRINSVGNEQFF
TRBV7-3	-	TRBJ1-2	TRBD1	TGTGCCAGCAGCCCCGGGACAGGTTATGGCTACACCTTC	CASSPGTGYGYTF